The clone carrying this TCR beta chain appeared a few times. Germline CDR1 is KGHSH and CDR2 is LQKENI. Trimming took off 1 base at V and 6 bases at J, with 16 bases between the two ends. The CDR3 length is 15 residues. This specimen belongs to a study of blood T cells in healthy people across ages. Using a J-beta primer mix together with a sample-barcoded 5' primer, a second PCR was run for about 6 to 12 cycles. Each cDNA was tagged by a template-switch adaptor containing 12 random nucleotides. TCRdb re-analysed the 5' RACE reads in MiXCR, keeping a single row per CDR3 protein. The repertoire holds 1,100,000 or so distinct CDR3 sequences, with 35% to 55% as singletons.

This TCR was recovered from a woman in her fifties or sixties in good health. The sequenced sample consisted of blood. The chain joins TRBV18 to TRBJ2-7, with TRBD1 as a possible D gene (6 bases). CDR3 nucleotide sequence: TGTGCCAGCTCACCACTCTCGACAGGTATGAGCGAGCAGTACTTC. This encodes CASSPLSTGMSEQYF. Drawing the rest from reference TRBV18 and TRBJ2-7, the complete variable domain is NAGVMQNPRHLVRRRGQEARLRCSPMKGHSHVYWYRQLPEEGLKFMVYLQKENIIDESGMPKERFSAEFPKEGPSILRIQQVVRGDSAAYFCASSPLSTGMSEQYFGPGTRLTVT.